The next 28 T cell receptor beta chains were all read from a single sample in a study of blood T cell repertoires in COVID-19. Produced via immunoSEQ multiplex PCR; TCRdb's table is partial and in-frame only. The repertoire holds 130,000 or so clones, with 70% to 80% as singletons. Sequencing was performed on peripheral blood. The receptors were sampled from a man aged 45 to 65 with acute or convalescent COVID-19.

The chain combines TRBV24-1 with TRBJ1-2; D gene unclear. Per germline, CDR1 KGHDR and CDR2 SFDVKD. The V and J ends lost 3 bases and 4 bases respectively, with 11 bases between them. This CDR3 is built from 14 residues. The CDR3 reads CATSDRGLGYGYTF. CDR3 DNA sequence: TGTGCCACCAGTGATAGAGGGCTCGGCTATGGCTACACCTTC.

This rearrangement joins TRBV7-8 to TRBJ1-1; 10 nucleotides line up with TRBD1. The CDR3 runs to 15 residues. CDR1 is SGHVS, CDR2 FQNEAQ, per germline. V was pared by 5 bases and J by 5 bases, with 8 bases of the junction left unmatched. The CDR3 region is CASSAPGQGWTEAFF. Written as DNA, the CDR3 is TGTGCCAGCAGCGCACCGGGACAGGGGTGGACTGAAGCTTTCTTT. Full variable domain (remainder filled in from reference TRBV7-8 and TRBJ1-1): GAGVSQSPRYKVAKRGQDVALRCDPISGHVSLFWYQQALGQGPEFLTYFQNEAQLDKSGLPSDRFFAERPEGSVSTLKIQRTQQEDSAVYLCASSAPGQGWTEAFFGQGTRLTVV.

V gene TRBV2 combines with J gene TRBJ2-5; 8 bases line up with TRBD2. The CDR3 consists of 13 residues. The V and J ends lost 7 bases and 5 bases, in that order; junction bases with no gene match: 6. Germline V lookup: CDR1 SNHLY, CDR2 FYNNEI. This CDR3 reads CASTPPGGETQYF. CDR3 sequence (DNA): TGTGCCAGCACCCCTCCGGGAGGGGAGACCCAGTACTTC. The complete variable domain, with remaining parts taken from reference TRBV2 and TRBJ2-5, reads EPEVTQTPSHQVTQMGQEVILRCVPISNHLYFYWYRQILGQKVEFLVSFYNNEISEKSEIFDDQFSVERPDGSNFTLKIRSTKLEDSAMYFCASTPPGGETQYFGPGTRLLVL.

The genes are TRBV2 and TRBJ1-5, with a tentative D call TRBD1 (5 bases). Trimming took 7 bases from V and 6 from J, leaving 16 bases between them. CDR1 is SNHLY and CDR2 is FYNNEI in the germline V gene. The CDR3 length is 14 residues. CDR3 sequence (DNA): TGTGCCAGCAATCCCGGGGGGTCTGGTCAGCCCCAGCATTTT. As protein: CASNPGGSGQPQHF.

The J gene is TRBJ1-2, the V gene TRBV24-1; a weak D match, TRBD1 (5 bases). Trimming removed 4 bases at V and 6 bases at J, with 14 bases between. The CDR3 is made up of 14 amino acids. Looked up from germline, CDR1 is KGHDR and CDR2 is SFDVKD. The CDR3 DNA reads as TGTGCCACCAGTGACTCGACGAGCAGGGATGGCTACACCTTC. Translated: CATSDSTSRDGYTF.

The rearrangement joins TRBV24-1 to TRBJ2-3; perhaps TRBD2 as D (5 bases). Germline values: CDR1 KGHDR, CDR2 SFDVKD. This CDR3 is built from 14 residues. V dropped 4 bases and J dropped 2 bases, with 9 bases sitting between them. The CDR3 DNA reads TGTGCCACCAGTGACCCACGGGACACAGATACGCAGTATTTT. Its protein is CATSDPRDTDTQYF.

DNA for the CDR3: TGCGCCAGCAGCAGGGAGATCGATTCACCCCTCCACTTT. Its protein product is CASSREIDSPLHF. This sequence joins TRBV4-1 and TRBJ1-6; D is ambiguous. Per germline, CDR1 MGHRA and CDR2 YSYEKL. The V and J ends lost 5 bases and 8 bases respectively, with 10 bases between them. The CDR3 contains 13 residues.

The J gene is TRBJ1-1, the V gene TRBV27, with D tentatively TRBD1 (6 bases). Trimming took 6 bases from V and 2 from J, leaving 19 bases between them. The CDR3 is made up of 16 amino acids. Germline V gives CDR1 MNHEY, CDR2 SMNVEV (reference sequence). In DNA form, the CDR3 reads TGTGCCAGCAGACCAGCGGGGGCTGCGGTTAACACTGAAGCTTTCTTT. This codes for CASRPAGAAVNTEAFF.

This chain connects TRBV28 to TRBJ1-6, with D uncertain. V was clipped by 9 bases and J by 0 bases, with 12 bases between them. The germline gives CDR1 MDHEN, CDR2 SYDVKM. The CDR3 spans 15 residues. The CDR3 loop is CASRTRSSYNSPLHF. CDR3 coding DNA: TGTGCCAGTAGGACTCGGAGCTCCTATAATTCACCCCTCCACTTT.

This clone was seen a handful of times. In DNA form, the CDR3 reads TGTGCCACCAGCTCTCACTTCACAGCTGAAGCTTTCTTT. Translating it yields CATSSHFTAEAFF. The chain has TRBV24-1 and TRBJ1-1, with D hard to call. The CDR3 is 13 residues long. Germline CDR1 and CDR2: KGHDR and SFDVKD. Trimming removed 7 bases from V and 6 bases from J, with 14 bases in between.

The chain couples TRBV7-6 to TRBJ2-3; a possible D gene is TRBD2 (5 bases). This CDR3 has 16 amino acids. Germline V gene data show CDR1 as SGHVS and CDR2 as FNYEAQ. Trimming took off 7 bases at V and 6 bases at J, with 23 bases between the two ends. CDR3 nucleotides: TGTGCCAGCACCCCCCGGCGGGCTTCTCCGGGGGATACGCAGTATTTT. It yields the protein CASTPRRASPGDTQYF.

The chain combines TRBV5-6 with TRBJ1-5, with D possibly being TRBD1 (6 bases). This CDR3 region has 15 residues. CDR1 and CDR2 from the germline V gene are SGHDT and YYEEEE. With 0 bases removed from V and 7 bases from J, the gap between germline ends came to 14 bases. The CDR3 region is CASSLGGGAWQPQHF. In nucleotides, the CDR3 is TGTGCCAGCAGCTTGGGAGGGGGGGCTTGGCAGCCCCAGCATTTT. Full variable domain (remainder filled in from reference TRBV5-6 and TRBJ1-5): DAGVTQSPTHLIKTRGQQVTLRCSPKSGHDTVSWYQQALGQGPQFIFQYYEEEERQRGNFPDRFSGHQFPNYSSELNVNALLLGDSALYLCASSLGGGAWQPQHFGDGTRLSIL.

A few counts support this clone. The CDR3 nucleotides are TGCGCCAGCGGATCCGGGACAGGGGAAAACAATGAGCAGTTCTTC. Translation: CASGSGTGENNEQFF. The chain is built from TRBV5-1 and TRBJ2-1; 10 bases line up with TRBD1. From germline, CDR1 is SGHRS and CDR2 YFSETQ. V gave up 7 bases and J gave up 5 bases; unmatched junction bases: 9. The length of the CDR3 is 15 residues.

The V gene is TRBV19, the J gene TRBJ1-5; D not resolved. CDR1 is LNHDA, CDR2 SQIVND, per germline (reference sequence). The CDR3 runs to 16 residues. V shed 1 base and J shed 5 bases, with 15 bases lying between them. The CDR3 here is CASSIGVTGYYQPQHF. Here the CDR3 DNA reads TGTGCCAGTAGTATAGGGGTCACGGGGTATTATCAGCCCCAGCATTTT.

In this sample, this clone turned up a few times. V usage is TRBV11-2 and J usage is TRBJ1-1; 8 positions agree with TRBD1. Germline V CDR1 and CDR2: SGHAT, FQNNGV. Trimming took 0 bases from V and 4 from J; bases not matched to a gene: 10. CDR3 length: 17 residues. For the CDR3, the DNA is TGTGCCAGCAGCTTAGACCGACAGGGGTTATATCGCACTGAAGCTTTCTTT. This translates into CASSLDRQGLYRTEAFF.

The V and J genes are TRBV7-6 and TRBJ2-2, with TRBD1 matching over 12 bases. This CDR3 is built from 16 residues. With 5 bases clipped from V and 7 bases from J, the junction kept 8 bases outside the gene matches. Germline values: CDR1 SGHVS, CDR2 FNYEAQ. The CDR3 sequence is CASSPRGTGGVGELFF. The CDR3 DNA reads as TGTGCCAGCAGCCCCCGGGGGACAGGGGGCGTCGGGGAGCTGTTTTTT. Full variable domain (outside the CDR3, taken from reference TRBV7-6 and TRBJ2-2): GAGVSQSPRYKVTKRGQDVALRCDPISGHVSLYWYRQALGQGPEFLTYFNYEAQQDKSGLPNDRFSAERPEGSISTLTIQRTEQRDSAMYRCASSPRGTGGVGELFFGEGSRLTVL.

This sequence joins TRBV27 and TRBJ2-7; maybe TRBD1 (6 bases). The V end was cut by 6 bases, the J end by 5 bases, with 11 bases between. Germline V lookup: CDR1 MNHEY, CDR2 SMNVEV (reference sequence). The CDR3 has 12 residues. The CDR3 sequence: CASSSYRDEQYF. The CDR3 nucleotides are TGTGCCAGCAGCTCATACAGGGACGAGCAGTACTTC.

The CDR3 nucleotides are TGTGCCAGCAGCCGAGGACAGTTTACTGGCTACACCTTC. Translated, it gives CASSRGQFTGYTF. The chain links TRBV6-5 to TRBJ1-2, with D possibly TRBD1 on 6 matching bases. Germline lookup yields CDR1 MNHEY and CDR2 SVGAGI. The CDR3 is 13 residues long. V lost 6 bases to trimming and J lost 7 bases, with 15 bases between them.

This clone was picked up a small number of times. This chain connects TRBV9 to TRBJ2-3; 7 nucleotides align to TRBD2. CDR3 length: 15 residues. Losses at the gene ends were 4 bases for V and 0 bases for J; bases not matched to a gene: 5. Germline V gene lookup returns CDR1 SGDLS and CDR2 YYNGEE. The CDR3 protein is CASSFSGSSTDTQYF. The CDR3, as DNA: TGTGCCAGCAGCTTTAGCGGGTCTAGCACAGATACGCAGTATTTT. Full variable domain (remainder filled in from reference TRBV9 and TRBJ2-3): DSGVTQTPKHLITATGQRVTLRCSPRSGDLSVYWYQQSLDQGLQFLIQYYNGEERAKGNILERFSAQQFPDLHSELNLSSLELGDSALYFCASSFSGSSTDTQYFGPGTRLTVL.

This chain links TRBV7-9 with TRBJ2-7; D not resolved. There are 14 residues in the CDR3. Germline V gene sequence: CDR1 SEHNR, CDR2 FQNEAQ (reference sequence). Trimming stripped 5 bases from V and 3 bases from J, with 14 bases between. CDR3 sequence (DNA): TGTGCCAGCAGCCTTTCCGGTAGCCGCTACGAGCAGTACTTC. This translates into CASSLSGSRYEQYF.

V usage is TRBV7-7 and J usage is TRBJ2-7; D is undetermined. The CDR3 extends over 13 amino acids. Trimming shortened V by 5 bases and J by 8 bases, and 16 bases separated the two germline ends. Germline-derived CDR1 and CDR2 are SSHAT and FNYEAQ (reference sequence). CDR3 region: CASSPSPSIQQYV. The CDR3, as DNA: TGTGCCAGCAGCCCAAGCCCAAGTATCCAGCAGTACGTC.

The chain employs TRBV5-1 and TRBJ1-2; TRBD1 aligns across 10 bases. Unmatched junction bases numbered 5, after V lost 0 bases and J lost 6 bases. Germline CDR1 reads SGHRS; CDR2 reads YFSETQ. The CDR3 is 15 residues long. The CDR3 nucleotides read TGCGCCAGCAGCTTGGCCGGACAGGGGGTCGATGGCTACACCTTC. Protein: CASSLAGQGVDGYTF.

The rearrangement joins TRBV5-1 to TRBJ1-1; perhaps TRBD1 as D (5 bases). Germline V lookup: CDR1 SGHRS, CDR2 YFSETQ. The germline V and J ends were trimmed by 0 bases and 5 bases, with 20 bases remaining between them. The CDR3 is 17 residues long. Written as DNA, the CDR3 is TGCGCCAGCAGCTTGGCCGGGGGGAAAGTAGGCGGGACTGAAGCTTTCTTT. This encodes CASSLAGGKVGGTEAFF.

The V and J genes are TRBV12-3 or TRBV12-4 and TRBJ1-1, with 7 bases identical to TRBD1. The CDR3 extends over 11 amino acids. V gave up 6 bases and J gave up 8 bases; unmatched junction bases: 3. The CDR3 DNA sequence: TGTGCCAGCAGCCAGACAGGGGAAGCTTTCTTT. Translating gives CASSQTGEAFF.

The V and J genes are TRBV28 and TRBJ2-1, with 12 nucleotides matching TRBD2. CDR1 is MDHEN, CDR2 SYDVKM, per germline. The CDR3 is made up of 16 amino acids. With 9 bases clipped from V and 8 bases from J, the junction kept 14 bases outside the gene matches. CDR3 DNA sequence: TGTGCCAGTAAGACTAGCGGGGGTGCCCGTAGGGATGAGCAGTTCTTC. Its protein is CASKTSGGARRDEQFF.

The chain joins TRBV15 to TRBJ2-1, with D tentatively TRBD2 (5 bases). V was clipped by 5 bases and J by 5 bases, with 13 bases between them. The CDR3 is made up of 14 amino acids. CDR1 and CDR2 from the germline V gene are LNHNV and YYDKDF (reference sequence). The CDR3 region has the DNA TGTGCCACCAGCGGCCGGACTTTTAACAATGAGCAGTTCTTC. It encodes CATSGRTFNNEQFF. Together with reference TRBV15 and TRBJ2-1, the CDR3 gives the full variable domain: DAMVIQNPRYQVTQFGKPVTLSCSQTLNHNVMYWYQQKSSQAPKLLFHYYDKDFNNEADTPDNFQSRRPNTSFCFLDIRSPGLGDTAMYLCATSGRTFNNEQFFGPGTRLTVL.

The chain is built from TRBV5-6 and TRBJ1-2; the D is unclear. This CDR3 is built from 14 residues. Germline CDR1 is SGHDT and CDR2 is YYEEEE. The germline V and J ends were trimmed by 0 bases and 2 bases, with 8 bases remaining between them. CDR3 nucleotide sequence: TGTGCCAGCAGCTTGGAAGGCGGAAACTATGGCTACACCTTC. Protein: CASSLEGGNYGYTF.

The rearrangement links TRBV19 to TRBJ1-5, with 9 bases fitting TRBD1. CDR1 is LNHDA, CDR2 SQIVND, per germline (reference sequence). The CDR3 covers 17 residues. Trimming cost V 10 bases and J 2 bases; bases outside gene matches: 15. As DNA, the CDR3 is TGTGCCACCGCGGGGACAGGGTCGAGATCGGGCAATCAGCCCCAGCATTTT. As protein: CATAGTGSRSGNQPQHF.